A single sample gave rise to the 25 T cell receptor beta chains below, sequenced in a study of T cell repertoires in cytomegalovirus infection. Their cognate antigens are unknown. TCRdb re-called the reads through MiXCR, storing one row per CDR3 protein. This table holds about 890,000 distinct CDR3 sequences, around 30% found once. This sample comprised cultured CD8+ T cells from PBMCs, obtained from culture after CMV antigen stimulation. These receptors originate from a human donor in good health (CMV status not recorded). Some clones in this sample may be carry-over from other donors' samples.

In regard to this clonotype: Given a much more abundant clone one base away, this may be a read error. The rearrangement joins TRBV7-2 to TRBJ2-1; D unresolved. Germline V gene sequence: CDR1 SGHTA, CDR2 FQGNSA. The CDR3 loop spans 15 amino acids. V shed 2 bases and J shed 5 bases, with 13 bases lying between them. CDR3 coding DNA: TGTGCCAGCAGCTTATACAATCCCGGTAACAATGAGCAGTTCTTC. It encodes CASSLYNPGNNEQFF. The full variable domain, completed using reference TRBV7-2 and TRBJ2-1, is GAGVSQSPSNKVTEKGKDVELRCDPISGHTALYWYRQSLGQGLEFLIYFQGNSAPDKSGLPSDRFSAERTGGSVSTLTIQRTQQEDSAVYLCASSLYNPGNNEQFFGPGTRLTVL.

This clonotype appeared a few times. The chain couples TRBV7-6 to TRBJ1-1; no reliable D call. Trimming took off 0 bases at V and 3 bases at J, with 11 bases between the two ends. CDR3 length: 15 residues. Germline V gene lookup returns CDR1 SGHVS and CDR2 FNYEAQ. CDR3 DNA: TGTGCCAGCAGCTTAGCCCAGGAGTTATACACTGAAGCTTTCTTT. It specifies CASSLAQELYTEAFF.

This chain uses TRBV27 with TRBJ2-3, with 12 positions matching TRBD1. In germline, CDR1 is MNHEY, CDR2 SMNVEV (reference sequence). The CDR3 runs to 16 residues. V dropped 6 bases and J dropped 6; count of bases not matched to a gene: 10. As DNA, the CDR3 is TGTGCCAGCAGCCTGGGGACAGGGGGCGCAGTGGATACGCAGTATTTT. This translates into CASSLGTGGAVDTQYF.

CDR3 nucleotide sequence: TGTGCCAGCAGCTTCCCGACAAATCCCTACGAGCAGTACTTC. Amino acids: CASSFPTNPYEQYF. The chain couples TRBV7-4 to TRBJ2-7; D gene ambiguous. Deletions cut 3 bases from V and 2 bases from J, with 11 bases between. This CDR3 comprises 14 residues. CDR1 and CDR2 from the germline V gene are SGHVT and SQSDAQ.

The V and J genes are TRBV24-1 and TRBJ2-1; 10 nucleotides line up with TRBD1. CDR3 size: 16 residues. The germline V gene encodes CDR1 KGHDR and CDR2 SFDVKD. Trimming took 5 bases from V and 8 from J; bases not matched to a gene: 11. The CDR3 here is CATSASRDRGRDEQFF. DNA for the CDR3: TGTGCCACCAGTGCGAGTCGGGACAGGGGAAGGGATGAGCAGTTCTTC.

This sequence joins TRBV4-1 and TRBJ2-7; weak D call: TRBD2 (6 bases). Germline V gives CDR1 MGHRA, CDR2 YSYEKL. V lost 4 bases and J 3 bases, leaving 13 bases between the germline ends. This CDR3 comprises 14 residues. CDR3 protein: CASSPHGGDYEQYV. The CDR3 DNA sequence: TGCGCCAGCAGCCCTCACGGAGGGGACTACGAGCAGTACGTC.

V is TRBV27 and J is TRBJ2-3; unclear D gene. Trimming stripped 3 bases from V and 3 bases from J, with 10 bases between. The CDR3 contains 14 residues. The germline gives CDR1 MNHEY, CDR2 SMNVEV (reference sequence). CDR3 sequence reads: CASSFGVTTDTQYF. The CDR3 DNA sequence: TGTGCCAGCAGTTTTGGAGTTACGACAGATACGCAGTATTTT.

V is TRBV2 and J is TRBJ2-7, with 7 positions matching TRBD1. V gave up 6 bases and J gave up 3 bases; unmatched junction bases: 5. Germline V lookup: CDR1 SNHLY, CDR2 FYNNEI. The CDR3 has 13 residues. The CDR3 loop is CASRRGQFYEQYV. Here the CDR3 DNA reads TGTGCCAGCAGGAGGGGGCAGTTCTACGAGCAGTACGTC.

V usage is TRBV12-3 or TRBV12-4 and J usage is TRBJ1-1, with a weak D call TRBD1 (6 bases). Trimming stripped 4 bases from V and 11 bases from J, with 20 bases between. CDR3 size: 14 residues. The CDR3 loop is CASSSPYTGMQAFF. The CDR3 DNA sequence: TGTGCCAGCAGTTCCCCTTATACAGGGATGCAGGCTTTCTTT.

This clonotype was seen only a few times. V usage is TRBV7-6 and J usage is TRBJ2-5; 7 bases are shared with TRBD1. CDR1 SGHVS and CDR2 FNYEAQ come from the germline V gene. This CDR3 contains 14 residues. The V segment lost 8 bases and the J segment 2 bases; nucleotides outside the gene matches: 8. The CDR3 protein is CASARTGVQETQYF. CDR3 nucleotides: TGTGCCAGCGCCCGAACAGGGGTTCAAGAGACCCAGTACTTC.

The rearrangement links TRBV10-3 to TRBJ1-1, with 10 bases fitting TRBD1. The germline CDR1 and CDR2 sequences are ENHRY and SYGVKD. CDR3 length: 13 residues. The J segment lost 5 bases and the V segment lost 7 bases, leaving 4 bases of the junction unmatched. DNA for the CDR3: TGTGCCATCAAAGGACAGGGGGAGACTGAAGCTTTCTTT. This encodes CAIKGQGETEAFF.

This clonotype has just a few counts. The genes are TRBV13 and TRBJ1-2; D unresolved. V was pared by 6 bases and J by 5 bases, with 16 bases between. The CDR3 is made up of 14 amino acids. Germline lookup yields CDR1 PRHDT and CDR2 FYEKMQ (reference sequence). The DNA of the CDR3 is TGTGCCAGCAGAGAGGTTTCAGGAAGGTATGGCTACACCTTC. Amino acid sequence: CASREVSGRYGYTF.

The V and J genes are TRBV7-8 and TRBJ2-2, with 12 bases identical to TRBD2. The V gene end was trimmed by 5 bases and the J gene end by 4 bases; junction bases not matched to a gene: 2. Per the germline V gene, CDR1 is SGHVS and CDR2 is FQNEAQ. The CDR3 has 15 amino acids. In nucleotides, the CDR3 is TGTGCCAGCAGCCAGACTAGCGGGGGCACCGGGGAGCTGTTTTTT. It codes for CASSQTSGGTGELFF.

Only a few counts were recorded for this clonotype. The chain recombines TRBV4-1 with TRBJ2-3; 10 bases agree with TRBD2. The germline gives CDR1 MGHRA, CDR2 YSYEKL. This CDR3 region has 16 residues. Trimming took 4 bases from V and 1 from J; bases not matched to a gene: 5. The chain's CDR3 is CASSPTGTSGTDTQYF. In DNA, the CDR3 is TGCGCCAGCAGCCCGACCGGGACTAGCGGCACAGATACGCAGTATTTT.

This clonotype was picked up a small number of times. The V gene is TRBV4-1, the J gene TRBJ1-2, with D possibly matching TRBD1 (6 bases). The length of the CDR3 is 15 residues. The germline V gene encodes CDR1 MGHRA and CDR2 YSYEKL. Trimming stripped 1 base from V and 3 bases from J, with 12 bases between. The CDR3 sequence: CASSQVPGHYYGYTF. In DNA, the CDR3 is TGCGCCAGCAGCCAAGTCCCGGGACACTACTATGGCTACACCTTC.

This clonotype was detected a few times. The V and J genes are TRBV29-1 and TRBJ2-1; 10 nucleotides match TRBD1. Germline trimming cut 5 bases from V and 7 bases from J; bases unmatched to any gene: 8. The CDR3 consists of 14 residues. Germline loops: CDR1 SQVTM, CDR2 ANQGSEA. The chain's CDR3 is CSVMRDRGVNEQFF. CDR3 nucleotide sequence: TGCAGCGTTATGCGGGACAGGGGTGTGAATGAGCAGTTCTTC.

The chain recombines TRBV5-8 with TRBJ1-2, with D uncertain. The CDR3 extends over 13 amino acids. CDR1 is SGHTS, CDR2 YDEGEE, per germline. Trimming shortened V by 3 bases and J by 3 bases, and 9 bases separated the two germline ends. For the CDR3, the DNA is TGTGCCAGCAGCTCCGGGATCGACTATGGCTACACCTTC. Amino acids: CASSSGIDYGYTF.

The rearrangement links TRBV12-3 or TRBV12-4 to TRBJ1-1, with D maybe TRBD1 (5 bases). CDR3 size: 13 residues. V lost 5 bases and J lost 5, with 12 bases in between. The CDR3 bases are TGTGCCAGCAGTCCAGAAGGGGTGACTGAAGCTTTCTTT. This sequence encodes CASSPEGVTEAFF.

The CDR3 region is CASVMTPFGTEAFF. CDR3 nucleotides: TGTGCCAGCGTAATGACCCCTTTTGGCACTGAAGCTTTCTTT. The V gene is TRBV5-6, the J gene TRBJ1-1, with D unresolved. Trimming took 7 bases from V and 4 from J, leaving 17 bases between them. The V gene's germline CDR1 is SGHDT and CDR2 YYEEEE. The CDR3 is 14 amino acids.

This chain uses TRBV12-3 or TRBV12-4 with TRBJ1-1; the D gene is possibly TRBD1 (5 bases). This CDR3 has 15 amino acids. Trimming left V 4 bases short and J 4 bases short, with 16 bases between. CDR3 coding DNA: TGTGCCAGCAGTTACCCTGGGACTTCTGGCACTGAAGCTTTCTTT. Residues: CASSYPGTSGTEAFF.

The genes are TRBV6-5 and TRBJ2-3, with 7 bases lining up with TRBD2. With V trimmed by 5 bases and J by 5 bases, 10 bases remained unmatched. Germline V gene sequence: CDR1 MNHEY, CDR2 SVGAGI. The CDR3 loop spans 15 amino acids. The CDR3: CASSPSSGAGDTQYF. In DNA, the CDR3 is TGTGCCAGCAGTCCCTCCAGCGGGGCCGGAGATACGCAGTATTTT.

Concerning this clonotype: The junction differs from germline at one of its ends, possibly a read error. The V call is TRBV7-4, the J call TRBJ2-1, with 10 positions matching TRBD2. From germline, CDR1 is SGHVT and CDR2 SQSDAQ. This CDR3 has 16 residues. As DNA, the CDR3 is TGTGCCAGCAGACCTAATAGCGGGGGGAACTACAATGAGCGGTTCTTC. This sequence encodes CASRPNSGGNYNERFF.

This clonotype was counted a few times. The chain joins TRBV10-3 to TRBJ2-1; 7 nucleotides line up with TRBD2. The CDR3 length is 16 residues. Germline loops: CDR1 ENHRY, CDR2 SYGVKD. The V and J ends lost 6 bases and 0 bases, in that order; junction bases with no gene match: 8. The CDR3 sequence: CAISERAGSSYNEQFF. The CDR3 region has the DNA TGTGCCATCAGCGAAAGAGCGGGGAGCTCCTACAATGAGCAGTTCTTC.

V is TRBV20-1 and J is TRBJ1-2; D unresolved. The V gene's germline CDR1 is DFQATT and CDR2 SNEGSKA (reference sequence). The CDR3 contains 18 residues. The V end lost 0 bases, the J end lost 4 bases, and 24 bases lay between the germline ends. CDR3 DNA: TGCAGTGCTAGAGATGTGCAGCCCAACGACATAGACCTCTATGGCTACACCTTC. It codes for CSARDVQPNDIDLYGYTF.

The V gene is TRBV29-1, the J gene TRBJ2-1; TRBD1 aligns across 8 bases. The J segment lost 7 bases and the V segment lost 8 bases, leaving 13 bases of the junction unmatched. Germline lookup yields CDR1 SQVTM and CDR2 ANQGSEA. The CDR3 consists of 14 residues. CDR3 DNA sequence: TGCAGCTTCCGGACAGGGTACCGACCGAATGAGCAGTTCTTC. Translating it yields CSFRTGYRPNEQFF.